These 15 T cell receptor beta chains originate from one sample sequenced in a study of post-analysis software for immune sequencing data (dated by TCRdb to about 2015). The investigation overall reported the following: Significantly higher frequencies in patients than in controls were found for about five TRBV segments, including TRBV5-6, TRBV5-1 and TRBV20-1.

No antigens are known for them. To prepare the library, PCR was applied. The sample was run on an Illumina HiSeq 2500. To reduce PCR and sequencing biases, unique molecular identifiers were built into the TCR beta cDNA libraries. The public reads were run again by TCRdb, first through fastp at Q25 and then through MiXCR, and only productive beta chains were kept. All rows with the same CDR3 protein become a single entry with the most common DNA and genes. The sample table records about 540,000 distinct CDR3 sequences; 34% of these occur just once. The top ten hold around 6% of the sample. The sequencing input was blood. All receptors derive from a girl younger than 18 with multiple sclerosis.

This clonotype has just a few counts. The chain has TRBV9 and TRBJ2-1; D not resolved. This CDR3 spans 12 amino acids. Trimming left V 2 bases short and J 7 bases short, with 7 bases between. CDR1 is SGDLS, CDR2 YYNGEE, per germline. CDR3 sequence: CASSVFGNEQFF. CDR3 sequence (DNA): TGTGCCAGCAGCGTTTTCGGGAATGAGCAGTTCTTC.

This clonotype was counted between two and nine times. V is TRBV28 and J is TRBJ2-4, with TRBD1 as a possible D gene (5 bases). The germline CDR1 and CDR2 sequences are MDHEN and SYDVKM. CDR3 length: 14 residues. The ends were cut back, 7 bases at V and 7 bases at J, with 17 bases in the middle. The CDR3 is CASTLKGSGNIQYF. CDR3 nucleotides: TGTGCCAGCACCCTCAAGGGGTCTGGGAACATTCAGTACTTC.

Notes on this clonotype: Germline and junction disagree at one end, which may indicate a read error. V and J are TRBV5-6 and TRBJ2-7; D gene ambiguous. Per the germline V gene, CDR1 is SGHDT and CDR2 is YYEEEE. This CDR3 is built from 16 residues. The CDR3 spells CASSLIGVGSSYGQYF. CDR3 in DNA: TGTGCCAGCAGCTTGATTGGTGTGGGCAGTTCCTACGGGCAGTACTTC.

This clonotype was picked up a small number of times. The chain is built from TRBV5-1 and TRBJ2-5, with D perhaps TRBD2 (5 bases). Germline CDR1 SGHRS, CDR2 YFSETQ. CDR3 length: 16 amino acids. Deletions cut 0 bases from V and 4 bases from J, with 16 bases between. In DNA, the CDR3 is TGCGCCAGCAGCTTGGCCGTGGGAGAGATGGGAGAGACCCAGTACTTC. Translating it yields CASSLAVGEMGETQYF.

In its sample, this clonotype was seen many times. V usage is TRBV2 and J usage is TRBJ2-3; TRBD2 agrees at 10 bases. The germline V gene has CDR1 SNHLY and CDR2 FYNNEI. This CDR3 spans 15 amino acids. V trimming: 5 bases; J trimming: 0 bases; junction bases outside the gene matches: 2. CDR3 residues: CASSPSGGSTDTQYF. CDR3 nucleotide sequence: TGTGCCAGCAGTCCTAGCGGGGGAAGCACAGATACGCAGTATTTT.

The chain couples TRBV15 to TRBJ2-3, with 9 bases that match TRBD1. The CDR3 has 15 amino acids. V shed 5 bases and J 5 bases; nucleotides not matched to a gene: 8. Germline CDR1 LNHNV, CDR2 YYDKDF (reference sequence). This chain's CDR3 is CATSSRTGDVDTQYF. The CDR3 DNA is TGTGCCACCAGCTCCCGGACAGGGGATGTAGATACGCAGTATTTT. The whole variable domain, filled in from reference TRBV15 and TRBJ2-3, reads DAMVIQNPRYQVTQFGKPVTLSCSQTLNHNVMYWYQQKSSQAPKLLFHYYDKDFNNEADTPDNFQSRRPNTSFCFLDIRSPGLGDTAMYLCATSSRTGDVDTQYFGPGTRLTVL.

This clonotype showed up just a few times. The chain recombines TRBV6-5 with TRBJ1-1; TRBD1 is a possible D gene (6 bases). Germline values: CDR1 MNHEY, CDR2 SVGAGI. Trimming took off 7 bases at V and 1 base at J, with 13 bases between the two ends. The CDR3 runs to 14 residues. In nucleotides, the CDR3 is TGTGCCAGCACCCCGGTAGGGGGGAACACTGAAGCTTTCTTT. This encodes CASTPVGGNTEAFF.

In this sample, this clonotype turned up a few times. V is TRBV6-5 and J is TRBJ2-5; D is uncertain. V was cut by 2 bases and J by 0 bases, with 19 bases left in between. Germline loops: CDR1 MNHEY, CDR2 SVGAGI. CDR3 length equals 18 residues. In DNA form, the CDR3 reads TGTGCCAGCAGTTACATCGTCGGGTCTTCCCAGTACCAAGAGACCCAGTACTTC. As protein: CASSYIVGSSQYQETQYF.

The gene calls are TRBV10-3 and TRBJ1-1; weak D call: TRBD1 (5 bases). Between the trimmed V and J ends, which lost 4 bases and 4 bases, there was a span of 13 bases. Germline V CDR1 and CDR2: ENHRY, SYGVKD. The CDR3 covers 14 residues. CDR3 region: CAISGQYGFTEAFF. In DNA form, the CDR3 reads TGTGCCATCAGTGGACAGTATGGATTCACTGAAGCTTTCTTT.

The chain recombines TRBV6-5 with TRBJ2-5; 9 bases are a match to TRBD1. Germline V gene lookup returns CDR1 MNHEY and CDR2 SVGAGI. Trimming took 6 bases from V and 5 from J; bases not matched to a gene: 7. The CDR3 covers 14 residues. The CDR3 is CASSDYRGQETQYF. Written as DNA, the CDR3 is TGTGCCAGCAGCGATTACAGGGGGCAGGAGACCCAGTACTTC.

The chain links TRBV5-6 to TRBJ2-1; possible D gene TRBD1, 5 bases. The CDR3 consists of 14 residues. V dropped 0 bases and J dropped 6 bases, with 10 bases sitting between them. Germline V gives CDR1 SGHDT, CDR2 YYEEEE. This CDR3 is CASSLEGFGNEQFF. CDR3 in DNA: TGTGCCAGCAGCTTGGAGGGGTTTGGCAATGAGCAGTTCTTC.

This chain links TRBV7-9 with TRBJ2-7; D gene uncertain. V was pared by 4 bases and J by 3 bases, with 22 bases between. The CDR3 length is 17 residues. From germline, CDR1 is SEHNR and CDR2 FQNEAQ (reference sequence). CDR3 sequence: CASSYNPSLLTFYEQYF. In DNA form, the CDR3 reads TGTGCCAGCAGCTACAACCCCTCTTTATTGACCTTCTACGAGCAGTACTTC.

This clonotype was detected only once. This chain uses TRBV2 with TRBJ1-6; D is uncertain. With 7 bases removed from V and 7 bases from J, the gap between germline ends came to 20 bases. The CDR3 consists of 16 residues. Looked up from germline, CDR1 is SNHLY and CDR2 is FYNNEI. The CDR3, as DNA: TGTGCCAGCAAACCCTTGGACGAGCAGATGAATTCACCCCTCCACTTT. Translated, it gives CASKPLDEQMNSPLHF.

The chain combines TRBV7-9 with TRBJ2-1; TRBD2 matches 11 bases. Germline V gene data show CDR1 as SEHNR and CDR2 as FQNEAQ (reference sequence). V dropped 3 bases and J dropped 4; count of bases not matched to a gene: 2. The CDR3 is 15 amino acids. CDR3 loop: CASSFPSGGYNEQFF. Here the CDR3 DNA reads TGTGCCAGCAGCTTCCCTAGCGGGGGGTACAATGAGCAGTTCTTC.

This clonotype showed up just a few times. The chain is built from TRBV29-1 and TRBJ2-1; D not certain. V lost 4 bases and J 0 bases, leaving 7 bases between the germline ends. Germline values: CDR1 SQVTM, CDR2 ANQGSEA. CDR3 length: 13 residues. The CDR3 sequence: CSVASSSYNEQFF. In DNA form, the CDR3 reads TGCAGCGTTGCCAGCAGCTCCTACAATGAGCAGTTCTTC.